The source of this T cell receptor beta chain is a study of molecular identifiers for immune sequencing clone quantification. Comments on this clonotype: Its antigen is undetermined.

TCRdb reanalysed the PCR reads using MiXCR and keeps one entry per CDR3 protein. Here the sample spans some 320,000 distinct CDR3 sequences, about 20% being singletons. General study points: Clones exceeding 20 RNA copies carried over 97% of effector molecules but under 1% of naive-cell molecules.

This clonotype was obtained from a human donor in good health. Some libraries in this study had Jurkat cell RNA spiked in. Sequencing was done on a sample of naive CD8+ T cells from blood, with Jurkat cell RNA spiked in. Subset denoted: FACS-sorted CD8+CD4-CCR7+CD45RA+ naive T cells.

Here the CDR3 DNA reads TGTGCCAGCAGCTTTGGGTCGAGCGGCGGAGCTAATGAAAAACTGTTTTTT. This sequence encodes CASSFGSSGGANEKLFF. V is TRBV5-4 and J is TRBJ1-4; D call uncertain. From germline, CDR1 is SGHNT and CDR2 YYREEE (reference sequence). The length of the CDR3 is 17 residues. V was trimmed by 2 bases and J by 3 bases, leaving 17 bases between them. Combining the CDR3 with reference TRBV5-4 and TRBJ1-4 gives the whole variable domain ETGVTQSPTHLIKTRGQQVTLRCSSQSGHNTVSWYQQALGQGPQFIFQYYREEENGRGNFPPRFSGLQFPNYSSELNVNALELDDSALYLCASSFGSSGGANEKLFFGSGTQLSVL.